The 26 T cell receptor beta chains reported below all come from one sample, sequenced in a study of post-analysis software for immune sequencing data. Findings of the study overall: Relative to controls, patients had about 5 TRBV segments at higher frequency, with TRBV5-6, TRBV5-1 and TRBV20-1 among these.

These TCRs are of unknown antigen specificity. Sequencing libraries made from TCR beta cDNA carried unique molecular identifiers. TCRdb itself ran the PCR reads through MiXCR, one entry per CDR3 protein. The data show 650,000 to 900,000 distinct CDR3 sequences, about 45% seen once. Specimen: blood. All receptors come from a girl aged 5-17 years with multiple sclerosis.

V usage is TRBV4-1 and J usage is TRBJ2-3, with TRBD2 identical over 9 bases. In germline, CDR1 is MGHRA, CDR2 YSYEKL. V lost 1 base, J lost 1 base, and 3 bases stayed unmatched. This CDR3 comprises 16 residues. Here the CDR3 reads CASSQGVAGGTDTQYF. The CDR3 DNA reads TGCGCCAGCAGCCAAGGGGTAGCGGGGGGCACAGATACGCAGTATTTT.

V usage is TRBV5-5 and J usage is TRBJ2-3; D gene ambiguous. Between the trimmed V and J ends, which lost 3 bases and 6 bases, there was a span of 11 bases. The germline CDR1 and CDR2 sequences are SGHKS and YYEKEE (reference sequence). The CDR3 contains 13 residues. CDR3 amino acids: CASSYPTADTQYF. The CDR3 bases are TGTGCCAGCAGCTACCCGACGGCGGATACGCAGTATTTT.

This clonotype was counted only a few times. This rearrangement joins TRBV6-6 to TRBJ2-7; D call uncertain. The ends were cut back, 8 bases at V and 4 bases at J, with 21 bases in the middle. The CDR3 spans 15 residues. From germline, CDR1 is MNHNY and CDR2 SVGAGI (reference sequence). CDR3 in amino acids: CASANLRDPNYEQYF. The CDR3 coding sequence is TGTGCCAGCGCTAATTTGAGAGACCCTAATTACGAGCAGTACTTC.

This chain joins TRBV6-1 and TRBJ2-4, with D possibly being TRBD1 (5 bases). CDR1 is MNHNS, CDR2 SASEGT, per germline. Trimming pared 5 bases from V and 6 bases from J, leaving 14 bases between. This CDR3 has 14 residues. The CDR3 reads CASSTPGQRNIQYF. The CDR3 DNA is TGTGCCAGCAGTACTCCCGGACAAAGAAACATTCAGTACTTC.

Only one count was recorded for this clonotype. Its ends do not fully match the called genes, so a read error is possible. The V and J genes are TRBV7-9 and TRBJ2-5, with no clear D. The CDR3 totals 14 residues. Germline values: CDR1 SEHNR, CDR2 FQNEAQ (reference sequence). The CDR3 sequence: CARSQGEYQETQYF. CDR3 DNA sequence: TGTGCCCGCAGCCAAGGAGAGTACCAAGAGACCCAGTACTTC. Looking up the rest from reference TRBV7-9 and TRBJ2-5 gives the full variable domain: DTGVSQNPRHKITKRGQNVTFRCDPISEHNRLYWYRQTLGQGPEFLTYFQNEAQLEKSRLLSDRFSAERPKGSFSTLEIQRTEQGDSAMYLCARSQGEYQETQYFGPGTRLLVL.

Only a few counts were recorded for this clonotype. The J gene is TRBJ2-7, the V gene TRBV20-1, with a weak D call TRBD2 (6 bases). This CDR3 spans 14 amino acids. In germline, CDR1 is DFQATT, CDR2 SNEGSKA (reference sequence). V was pared by 5 bases and J by 6 bases, with 20 bases between. Here the CDR3 DNA reads TGCAGTGCTGCCCTTAGCGGAGGGCCCTTCGAGCAGTACTTC. Its protein is CSAALSGGPFEQYF.

Details on this clonotype: A much larger clone sits a single nucleotide away, making a read error possible. The chain links TRBV7-9 to TRBJ2-7; 11 bases match TRBD1. CDR1 SEHNR and CDR2 FQNEAQ come from the germline V gene (reference sequence). The CDR3 is 14 amino acids. The CDR3 reads CAGSSGQGVNEQYF. DNA for the CDR3: TGTGCCGGCAGCTCGGGACAGGGGGTCAACGAGCAGTACTTC.

The chain couples TRBV9 to TRBJ2-7; TRBD2 aligns across 7 bases. Trimming took 3 bases from V and 2 from J; bases not matched to a gene: 8. The CDR3 spans 15 residues. Germline CDR1 and CDR2: SGDLS and YYNGEE. The CDR3 reads CASSDGAGTTYEQYF. CDR3 nucleotide sequence: TGTGCCAGCAGCGACGGAGCGGGGACGACCTACGAGCAGTACTTC.

The V call is TRBV29-1, the J call TRBJ1-1; tentative D call: TRBD1 (5 bases). Trimming left V 1 base short and J 4 bases short, with 13 bases between. CDR3 length equals 14 residues. Germline CDR1 SQVTM, CDR2 ANQGSEA. For the CDR3, the DNA is TGCAGCGTTGAAGTGCAACAGGTTGGCACTGAAGCTTTCTTT. Translated, it gives CSVEVQQVGTEAFF.

CDR3 protein: CASNPQGAPGYTF. CDR3 in DNA: TGTGCCAGCAACCCACAGGGGGCGCCTGGCTACACCTTC. The chain joins TRBV5-4 to TRBJ1-2; 9 bases agree with TRBD1. V gave up 6 bases and J gave up 7 bases; unmatched junction bases: 7. The length of the CDR3 is 13 residues. The germline gives CDR1 SGHNT, CDR2 YYREEE (reference sequence).

A remark on this clonotype: The junction and the germline gene differ at one end; a read error may be behind it. The genes are TRBV20-1 and TRBJ1-1; TRBD1 might be the D (5 bases). This CDR3 is built from 15 residues. From germline, CDR1 is DFQATT and CDR2 SNEGSKA (reference sequence). The CDR3 reads CSARGQADKNTKAFF. The CDR3 DNA follows: TGCAGTGCTAGGGGGCAGGCGGACAAGAACACTAAAGCTTTCTTT.

This clonotype was seen a handful of times. V usage is TRBV4-3 and J usage is TRBJ2-5, with no clear D. This CDR3 comprises 15 residues. Looked up from germline, CDR1 is LGHNA and CDR2 is YSLEER. V lost 0 bases and J lost 2, with 10 bases in between. CDR3 sequence reads: CASSQDPRMQETQYF. CDR3 bases: TGCGCCAGCAGCCAAGATCCTCGGATGCAAGAGACCCAGTACTTC.

CDR3 in DNA: TGTGCCAGCGGGGGGATGGATGAAAAACTGTTTTTT. This codes for CASGGMDEKLFF. The V and J genes are TRBV25-1 and TRBJ1-4; possible D gene TRBD1, 5 bases. V was trimmed by 8 bases and J by 6 bases, leaving 10 bases between them. CDR1 is MGHDK, CDR2 SYGVNS, per germline. The CDR3 covers 12 residues.

The rearrangement links TRBV20-1 to TRBJ2-5; 11 nucleotides match TRBD2. Germline CDR1 reads DFQATT; CDR2 reads SNEGSKA (reference sequence). This CDR3 has 14 amino acids. J was trimmed by 5 bases and V by 0 bases; bases with no gene match: 2. In nucleotides, the CDR3 is TGCAGTGCTAGAGACCCTAGCGGGAGGGAGACCCAGTACTTC. Residues: CSARDPSGRETQYF.

This clonotype was detected only a few times. V is TRBV7-2 and J is TRBJ1-1; D not resolved. Germline V gives CDR1 SGHTA, CDR2 FQGNSA. This CDR3 spans 12 amino acids. Trimming pared 2 bases from V and 11 bases from J, leaving 12 bases between. The CDR3 region has the DNA TGTGCCAGCAGCTTACCCTTCCTCTTTGCTTTCTTT. Residues: CASSLPFLFAFF.

This clonotype showed up just a few times. V and J are TRBV5-5 and TRBJ2-7; 8 positions match TRBD1. This CDR3 has 13 residues. Germline loops: CDR1 SGHKS, CDR2 YYEKEE (reference sequence). Trimming at V came to 4 bases and at J to 4 bases, leaving 4 bases not matched to a gene. In DNA, the CDR3 is TGTGCCAGCAGCCGAAGACAGGGGTACGAGCAGTACTTC. Its translation is CASSRRQGYEQYF.

V is TRBV30 and J is TRBJ2-7; tentatively, D is TRBD1 or TRBD2 (6 bases each). With 3 bases removed from V and 1 base from J, the gap between germline ends came to 10 bases. The CDR3 totals 13 residues. CDR1 and CDR2 (germline): GTSNPN, SVGIG (reference sequence). Here the CDR3 reads CAWRGGRSYEQYF. As DNA, the CDR3 is TGTGCCTGGAGGGGGGGCAGGTCCTACGAGCAGTACTTC.

This rearrangement joins TRBV15 to TRBJ2-5; no definite D call. The CDR3 is made up of 15 amino acids. Germline assignment: CDR1 LNHNV and CDR2 YYDKDF (reference sequence). Trimming stripped 5 bases from V and 5 bases from J, with 18 bases between. The DNA of the CDR3 is TGTGCCACCAGCTTCGACCGACTTGCAGTGGAGACCCAGTACTTC. This gives the protein CATSFDRLAVETQYF. The variable domain in full, with the rest retrieved from reference TRBV15 and TRBJ2-5, is DAMVIQNPRYQVTQFGKPVTLSCSQTLNHNVMYWYQQKSSQAPKLLFHYYDKDFNNEADTPDNFQSRRPNTSFCFLDIRSPGLGDTAMYLCATSFDRLAVETQYFGPGTRLLVL.

V gene TRBV5-6 combines with J gene TRBJ2-7, with D unresolved. V was cut by 1 base and J by 0 bases, with 11 bases left in between. The CDR3 is 15 amino acids. CDR1 and CDR2 (germline): SGHDT, YYEEEE. The CDR3 DNA follows: TGTGCCAGCAGCTTGTGGTCAGCCTCCTCCTACGAGCAGTACTTC. Translating gives CASSLWSASSYEQYF.

This chain links TRBV29-1 with TRBJ2-3, with D unclear. V shed 4 bases and J shed 2 bases, with 4 bases lying between them. In germline, CDR1 is SQVTM, CDR2 ANQGSEA. The CDR3 covers 11 residues. The CDR3 loop reads CSVVPTDTQYF. The CDR3 DNA reads as TGCAGCGTTGTCCCCACAGATACGCAGTATTTT.

This chain links TRBV15 with TRBJ2-5, with D possibly TRBD1 on 6 matching bases. V lost 5 bases and J 1 base, leaving 11 bases between the germline ends. Germline V gives CDR1 LNHNV, CDR2 YYDKDF (reference sequence). This CDR3 spans 14 amino acids. The DNA of the CDR3 is TGTGCCACCAGCGTCGCGACAGGCCAAGAGACCCAGTACTTC. Translating it yields CATSVATGQETQYF.

This chain joins TRBV12-3 or TRBV12-4 and TRBJ2-1, with D unresolved. This CDR3 spans 11 amino acids. V was clipped by 7 bases and J by 6 bases, with 7 bases between them. In DNA, the CDR3 is TGTGCCAGCACCAATTCCAATGAGCAGTTCTTC. The encoded protein is CASTNSNEQFF.

This chain links TRBV14 with TRBJ2-3; D might be TRBD1 or TRBD2, each matching 5 bases. From germline, CDR1 is SGHDN and CDR2 FVKESK. The CDR3 runs 17 residues. The V and J ends lost 2 bases and 2 bases respectively, with 17 bases between them. The CDR3 DNA reads TGTGCCAGCAGCCAAATCGGCCAGGGACGAGACACAGATACGCAGTATTTT. Translated, it gives CASSQIGQGRDTDTQYF.

This clonotype was detected a few times. The CDR3 sequence: CSGGTSGRSYEQYF. CDR3 nucleotides: TGCAGCGGGGGAACTAGCGGTCGCTCCTACGAGCAGTACTTC. The chain links TRBV29-1 to TRBJ2-7; 8 bases match TRBD2. From germline, CDR1 is SQVTM and CDR2 ANQGSEA. The CDR3 length is 14 residues. The V and J ends lost 7 bases and 0 bases, in that order; junction bases with no gene match: 8.

There are a few counts of this clonotype. The rearrangement joins TRBV12-3 or TRBV12-4 to TRBJ2-1; 13 nucleotides align to TRBD2. This CDR3 is 14 amino acids long. J was trimmed by 9 bases and V by 8 bases; bases with no gene match: 7. As DNA, the CDR3 is TGTGCCAGCGGAGGACTAGCGGGAGTCAGTGAGCAGTTCTTC. Protein: CASGGLAGVSEQFF.

The gene calls are TRBV28 and TRBJ1-2; the D gene is possibly TRBD1 (6 bases). The CDR3 totals 17 residues. V lost 3 bases to trimming and J lost 0 bases, with 17 bases between them. Per the germline V gene, CDR1 is MDHEN and CDR2 is SYDVKM. CDR3 DNA sequence: TGTGCCAGCAGTTTCAGGGGTCCCAATCTAGCTAACTATGGCTACACCTTC. This codes for CASSFRGPNLANYGYTF.